The present T cell receptor beta chain was sequenced within a study of CD8 T cells in ankylosing spondylitis. Using its own MiXCR run on the 5' RACE reads, TCRdb lists one record per CDR3 protein. Among under 170,000 distinct CDR3 sequences, 40% to 50% were seen once, and the ten largest hold 15%. Per the germline V gene, CDR1 is SEHNR and CDR2 is FQNEAQ (reference sequence). V shed 2 bases and J 5 bases; nucleotides not matched to a gene: 10. This CDR3 has 17 amino acids. The TCR sequence derives from a male donor with ankylosing spondylitis. Sequenced material: synovial fluid, either unsorted or a sorted T cell fraction (not recorded which). The V gene is TRBV7-9, the J gene TRBJ2-3, with TRBD2 matching 10 bases. The CDR3 region is CASSLLGSSGSRDTQYF. The CDR3 coding sequence is TGTGCCAGCAGCTTACTTGGGTCTAGCGGGAGTCGAGATACGCAGTATTTT.